This TCR beta chain is drawn from a study of T cells in Graves' hyperthyroidism and ophthalmopathy (dated by TCRdb to between 2018 and 2020). About the investigation overall: Peripheral blood samples were taken at initial diagnosis, before any treatment was given. The study also compared thyroid tissue and blood T-cell repertoires from several Graves' hyperthyroidism patients. The 95 to 100 discovery patients were randomly split 7:3 into training and test sets. To identify TCR V-J signatures that set the groups apart, the researchers used a discovery cohort of 90 to 100 patients, made up of roughly 40 with Graves' ophthalmopathy and 57 with stable Graves' hyperthyroidism. Once sampling was done, hyperthyroidism patients were given methimazole at a starting dose of 30 mg daily, whereas ophthalmopathy patients were given high-dose intravenous methylprednisolone. The paper reports TCR Vbeta CDR3 sequencing of roughly 140 peripheral blood samples: approximately 41 ophthalmopathy, about 75 hyperthyroidism and 17 progressor patients. Whether ophthalmopathy could be predicted prospectively was tested in an independent validation cohort made up of about 18 hyperthyroidism patients plus 17 patients who later progressed to ophthalmopathy. Overall study outcomes, separate from this receptor: Sample size was not statistically predetermined, and investigators were not blinded to group allocation. A model built on a 13 V-J signature distinguished ophthalmopathy from stable hyperthyroidism, reaching around 87% sensitivity and about 81% specificity in cross-validation and 80%/75% in testing. In validation, the model predicted progression to ophthalmopathy a median of about 6 months before onset, with about 67% sensitivity and about 75% specificity. Blood samples also contained most of the expanded thyroid clonotypes (frequency above 0.001), which suggests that blood repertoires may reflect thyroid immune responses.

In the ophthalmopathy patients, disease was moderately to severely active, with a Clinical Activity Score of 3 or more, a NOSPECS grade of 4 or more, and a duration of less than 3 months. Exclusion was applied to patients with uncontrolled infections, other autoimmune diseases, pregnancy or lactation. Diagnoses were established on the basis of clinical symptoms, serum thyroxine and TRAb, thyroid ultrasound, and orbital computed tomography. PBMCs were separated from approximately 10 ml of fresh peripheral blood using Ficoll-Paque density gradient centrifugation. Trizol reagent was used to extract total RNA, and RNA quality was then checked on an Agilent 2100 Bioanalyzer. The sample holds a few counts of this clonotype. There is no known antigen for this receptor. The sample holds no much larger clone one base away, and base qualities are not on file. There are 16 amino acids in the CDR3, from cysteine to phenylalanine inclusive. The DNA shown is the 48-base CDR3, in frame from base 1. The germline V gene supplies CDR1 MNHEY and CDR2 SVGAGI. At the junction V is shortened by 0 bases and J by 7 bases, with 16 bases in between.

TCR beta CDR3 regions were amplified from RNA transcripts. The TCR CDR3 was subjected to a first round of RT-PCR using the HTBI primer set and the Qiagen OneStep RT-PCR kit. A second multiplex PCR round built the libraries, followed by size selection and purification. Paired-end sequencing of the libraries was performed with 100 bp reads on an Illumina HiSeq2000. As for the original processing: Raw data were processed with SOAPnuke, discarding reads with adapters, uncalled bases, mean Phred below 15, or no exact constant-primer or identifier match. COPE v1.2.5 was used to merge the high-quality paired reads, and each unique nucleotide sequence was defined as a clonotype. Clonotypes were aligned to IMGT TRBV, TRBD and TRBJ reference segments using MiTCR v1.1. The analysis was restricted to V-J combinations with a frequency above 0.0001, which together covered roughly 99% of the repertoires. A TCS score was defined as the ratio between F50 (clonal expansion) and ExV (chaos), using BLOSUM62-based TCRdist between CDR3 peptides within each V-J. Welch's t-statistics and random forest reduced 514 V-J features to 10 to 15, which were used in a naive Bayes classifier (R e1071). TCRdb reprocessing: public reads trimmed at Q25 with fastp, clones called with MiXCR, in-frame beta chains kept. Records with the same CDR3 protein are collapsed into one entry carrying the most frequent genes and DNA. Here the V and J calls rest on TCRdb's processing, not on the authors' analysis. The sample table lists some 50,000 distinct CDR3 sequences, approximately 48% of them with a count of one. The ten largest clones add up to about 9% of the sample.

This sequence uses TRBV6-5 and TRBJ1-5; perhaps TRBD1 is the D gene, with 5 bases matching. The receptor was derived from a woman between 50 and 59 years old with Graves' ophthalmopathy. The material sequenced was blood. CDR3 reads: CASSYSNRGGDQPQHF. DNA sequence: TGTGCCAGCAGTTACTCGAACCGGGGCGGGGACCAGCCCCAGCATTTT.